The rows below give T cell receptor beta chains drawn from one sample of a study of human T cells and chemical hapten exposure. One entry per CDR3 protein, called by TCRdb with MiXCR from the RACE reads. The sample holds tens of thousands of distinct CDR3 sequences, around 7% seen once. What was sequenced was whole blood. These receptors were obtained from a human donor in good health. Some clones in this sample may be carry-over from other donors' samples. The CDR3 runs from the conserved cysteine through the conserved F or W. The D gene is left open where the match is weak. The size field is filled for only some rows; it gives once, few, many or a size class.

TRBJ2-7	TRBV5-6	TRBD1	few	TGTGCCAGCAGCGGACAGGGGGCGTACGAGCAGTACTTC	CASSGQGAYEQYF
TRBJ2-3	TRBV5-1	TRBD1	many	TGCGCCAGCAGCTTGTACGTCCGGACAGGGGAATCAGATACGCAGTATTTT	CASSLYVRTGESDTQYF
TRBJ1-1	TRBV29-1	NA	many	TGCAGCGTTGGGGAGACTGAAGCTTTCTTT	CSVGETEAFF
TRBJ2-3	TRBV5-4	TRBD2	few	TGTGCCAGCAGCAATCTAGCGGGGGGTCGCACAGATACGCAGTATTTT	CASSNLAGGRTDTQYF
TRBJ2-1	TRBV20-1	NA	few	TGCAGTGCCGGAACTAGGACCTACAATGAGCAGTTCTTC	CSAGTRTYNEQFF
TRBJ1-1	TRBV6-5	NA	NA	TGTGCCAGCAGTTACGGGCAGGAATTCGAAGCTTTCTTT	CASSYGQEFEAFF
TRBJ1-1	TRBV3-1	NA	medium-sized	TGTGCCAGCAGCCAAGTACGTGGGGGGTCTGAAGCTTTCTTT	CASSQVRGGSEAFF
TRBJ2-7	TRBV28	TRBD1	many	TGTGCCAGCACCGGGACAGGGGAAGAGTACGAGCAGTACTTC	CASTGTGEEYEQYF
TRBJ2-1	TRBV2	NA	many	TGTGCCAGCAGAAAAGGGGGGGACGAGCAGTTCTTC	CASRKGGDEQFF
TRBJ2-2	TRBV3-1	NA	NA	TGTGCCAGCAGCCAATTGGGGGCCGGGGAGCTGTTTTTT	CASSQLGAGELFF
TRBJ1-5	TRBV7-8	NA	NA	TGTGCCAGCAGCCCCTACAATCAGCCCCAGCATTTT	CASSPYNQPQHF
TRBJ1-5	TRBV2	NA	many	TGTGCCAGCAGTTACAGGTATTATAGCAATCAGCCCCAGCATTTT	CASSYRYYSNQPQHF
TRBJ2-1	TRBV12-3/TRBV12-4	NA	few	TGTGCCAGCAGTCATTCGAAGCGGCTGGGGAATGAGCAGTTCTTC	CASSHSKRLGNEQFF
TRBJ1-1	TRBV27	NA	many	TGTGCCAGCAGTCCCCCGACAAGAGTAAACACTGAAGCTTTCTTT	CASSPPTRVNTEAFF
TRBJ2-4	TRBV7-2	NA	many	TGTGCCAGCAGCTATACAGGCCAGGCCAAAAACATTCAGTACTTC	CASSYTGQAKNIQYF
TRBJ2-3	TRBV7-2	TRBD2	many	TGTGCCAGCAGCATAGCGGGGAGCACAGATACGCAGTATTTT	CASSIAGSTDTQYF
TRBJ1-2	TRBV7-2	NA	many	TGTGCCAGCAGCTTAGACGCAGGGGACTATGGCTACACCTTC	CASSLDAGDYGYTF
TRBJ2-1	TRBV14	NA	many	TGTGCCAGCAGGCACTCCCGGAACAGCAATGAGCAGTTCTTC	CASRHSRNSNEQFF
TRBJ1-6	TRBV20-1	TRBD1	many	TGCAGTGCTCGAGCCGGGACAGGGAGCTCCTATAATTCACCCCTCCACTTT	CSARAGTGSSYNSPLHF
TRBJ1-2	TRBV7-2	TRBD1	few	TGTGCCAGCAGCCCAGGTGGACAGGGCGGCTATGGCTACACCTTC	CASSPGGQGGYGYTF